These T cell receptor beta chains were read from a single sample in a study of PD-L1 blockade in urothelial cancer. The protocol was immunoSEQ multiplex PCR, while the TCRdb copy is restricted to in-frame clones and leaves out a portion. Of tens of thousands of clones listed, around 84% are singletons. Sequencing used PBMCs, obtained around atezolizumab (anti-PD-L1) treatment. These receptors all stem from a man in his 70s with urothelial cancer. Both conserved end residues are part of each CDR3. The D gene is left open where the match is weak. Size is stated for part of the rows, as once, few or many counts, or as a class when the clone is expanded.

cdr3_aa | cdr3_nt | j_call | clone_size | v_call | d_call
CASSYPGGGTEAFF | TGTGCCAGCAGTTACCCGGGGGGTGGGACTGAAGCTTTCTTT | TRBJ1-1 | - | TRBV6-6 | -
CASTLLAGTQETQYF | TGTGCCAGCACTTTGCTAGCGGGGACACAAGAGACCCAGTACTTC | TRBJ2-5 | once | TRBV2 | TRBD2
CASSLGQRADTQYF | TGCGCCAGCAGCCTGGGACAACGAGCAGATACGCAGTATTTT | TRBJ2-3 | - | TRBV5-1 | -
CASSLTQGTEQFF | TGTGCCAGCAGCTTAACACAGGGGACTGAGCAGTTCTTC | TRBJ2-1 | - | TRBV7-3 | TRBD1
CASSYDRTNYGYTF | TGTGCCAGCAGTTACGACAGAACTAACTATGGCTACACCTTC | TRBJ1-2 | - | TRBV2 | -
CAWSAGQQVFGYTF | TGTGCCTGGAGTGCCGGACAGCAAGTTTTTGGCTACACCTTC | TRBJ1-2 | - | TRBV30 | -
CASSSQLVQGSNEQFF | TGTGCCAGCAGTTCTCAACTCGTACAGGGGTCCAATGAGCAGTTCTTC | TRBJ2-1 | - | TRBV28 | TRBD1
CASSPTLEAQYF | TGTGCCAGCTCACCAACCCTAGAGGCGCAGTATTTT | TRBJ2-3 | - | TRBV18 | -
CASSLGPGQGASGYTF | TGTGCCAGCAGCTTGGGTCCGGGTCAGGGGGCGTCCGGCTACACCTTC | TRBJ1-2 | - | TRBV5-4 | TRBD1
CSVVGTGFSYEQYF | TGCAGCGTTGTTGGGACAGGCTTCTCCTACGAGCAGTACTTC | TRBJ2-7 | - | TRBV29-1 | TRBD1
CASSDPRGGSNQPQHF | TGTGCCAGCAGTGACCCGCGGGGGGGGAGCAATCAGCCCCAGCATTTT | TRBJ1-5 | few | TRBV28 | -
CASSLDRYYGYTF | TGTGCCAGCAGCTTGGACAGGTACTATGGCTACACCTTC | TRBJ1-2 | - | TRBV5-5 | -
CASSERGTNYGYTF | TGTGCCAGCAGTGAAAGGGGGACTAACTATGGCTACACCTTC | TRBJ1-2 | once | TRBV2 | -
CASSLGLAGVVDTQYF | TGCGCCAGCAGCCTAGGACTAGCGGGAGTCGTGGATACGCAGTATTTT | TRBJ2-3 | - | TRBV5-1 | TRBD2
CASSPLGQGIGYTF | TGTGCCAGCAGCCCACTCGGACAGGGGATCGGCTACACCTTC | TRBJ1-2 | - | TRBV14 | TRBD1
CASTWAPGESKQYF | TGCGCCAGCACCTGGGCCCCGGGGGAATCCAAGCAGTACTTC | TRBJ2-7 | - | TRBV5-1 | -
CASSGGVAVNTGELFF | TGTGCCAGCAGTGGGGGGGTGGCAGTGAACACCGGGGAGCTGTTTTTT | TRBJ2-2 | - | TRBV2 | -
CASSYNRGYEQYF | TGTGCCAGCAGTTATAACAGGGGCTACGAGCAGTACTTC | TRBJ2-7 | - | TRBV6-5 | TRBD1
CSVIAGGSSGSYEQYF | TGCAGCGTTATAGCGGGAGGGTCGTCGGGGTCCTACGAGCAGTACTTC | TRBJ2-7 | - | TRBV29-1 | TRBD2
CASSPVQGLGEKLFF | TGTGCCAGCAGTCCAGTACAGGGTCTTGGAGAAAAACTGTTTTTT | TRBJ1-4 | - | TRBV27 | -
CAWSPGAVAFF | TGTGCCTGGAGTCCAGGGGCGGTGGCTTTCTTT | TRBJ1-1 | few | TRBV30 | -
CAISESMGQGTWEQFF | TGTGCCATCAGTGAGTCGATGGGACAGGGGACGTGGGAGCAGTTCTTC | TRBJ2-1 | - | TRBV10-3 | TRBD1
CASRATAMNTEAFF | TGTGCCAGCAGAGCGACAGCCATGAACACTGAAGCTTTCTTT | TRBJ1-1 | - | TRBV6-1 | -
CATGTGLANYGYTF | TGTGCCACCGGGACAGGCCTCGCTAACTATGGCTACACCTTC | TRBJ1-2 | - | TRBV7-9 | TRBD1
CASSSIQGDSGNTIYF | TGTGCCAGTAGCTCGATACAGGGTGACTCTGGAAACACCATATATTTT | TRBJ1-3 | - | TRBV19 | -
CASSPEDGQPQHF | TGTGCCAGCTCACCAGAGGATGGTCAGCCCCAGCATTTT | TRBJ1-5 | - | TRBV18 | -
CASSKRYTMNTEAFF | TGTGCCAGCAGTAAACGATACACAATGAACACTGAAGCTTTCTTT | TRBJ1-1 | - | TRBV6-5 | -
CASTHRQGMGTGDEQFF | TGTGCCAGCACCCATAGACAGGGGATGGGGACGGGCGATGAGCAGTTCTTC | TRBJ2-1 | - | TRBV7-2 | TRBD1
CASSLMTSGTTDTQYF | TGTGCCAGCAGCTTGATGACTAGCGGGACCACAGATACGCAGTATTTT | TRBJ2-3 | - | TRBV5-8 | TRBD2
CASSFSLDSYEQYF | TGTGCCAGCAGCTTTTCCCTAGACTCCTACGAGCAGTACTTC | TRBJ2-7 | - | TRBV7-2 | -
CASSATGGDYGYTF | TGCGCCAGCAGCGCTACAGGGGGTGACTATGGCTACACCTTC | TRBJ1-2 | few | TRBV5-1 | TRBD1
CASSQIVVGGQGKRGGYGYTF | TGCGCCAGCAGCCAAATAGTCGTCGGGGGACAGGGGAAACGTGGCGGCTATGGCTACACCTTC | TRBJ1-2 | - | TRBV4-1 | TRBD1
CAISEFGDTYEQYF | TGTGCCATCAGTGAGTTTGGGGACACTTACGAGCAGTACTTC | TRBJ2-7 | - | TRBV10-3 | -
CASSPTFTLTDTQYF | TGTGCCAGCAGCCCCACTTTCACTTTAACAGATACGCAGTATTTT | TRBJ2-3 | - | TRBV5-6 | -
CASRNFRDRNQPQHF | TGTGCCAGCAGGAACTTTCGGGATCGGAATCAGCCCCAGCATTTT | TRBJ1-5 | - | TRBV6-5 | -
CASSFAGQETQYF | TGTGCCAGCAGCTTTGCGGGGCAAGAGACCCAGTACTTC | TRBJ2-5 | - | TRBV5-4 | -
CASSYGQDSDEQYF | TGTGCCAGCAGTTATGGACAGGATAGCGACGAGCAGTACTTC | TRBJ2-7 | - | TRBV27 | TRBD1
CASSIGAGSTDTQYF | TGTGCCAGTAGTATAGGGGCAGGGAGCACAGATACGCAGTATTTT | TRBJ2-3 | - | TRBV19 | -
CAWKPRDLRAAFF | TGTGCCTGGAAGCCGCGGGACTTACGGGCAGCTTTCTTT | TRBJ1-1 | - | TRBV30 | -
CASSDTGDSNQPQHF | TGTGCCAGTAGCGACACAGGGGATAGCAATCAGCCCCAGCATTTT | TRBJ1-5 | - | TRBV19 | TRBD1
CAISPSQGPYNEQFF | TGTGCCATCAGCCCGTCACAGGGGCCCTACAATGAGCAGTTCTTC | TRBJ2-1 | - | TRBV10-3 | TRBD1